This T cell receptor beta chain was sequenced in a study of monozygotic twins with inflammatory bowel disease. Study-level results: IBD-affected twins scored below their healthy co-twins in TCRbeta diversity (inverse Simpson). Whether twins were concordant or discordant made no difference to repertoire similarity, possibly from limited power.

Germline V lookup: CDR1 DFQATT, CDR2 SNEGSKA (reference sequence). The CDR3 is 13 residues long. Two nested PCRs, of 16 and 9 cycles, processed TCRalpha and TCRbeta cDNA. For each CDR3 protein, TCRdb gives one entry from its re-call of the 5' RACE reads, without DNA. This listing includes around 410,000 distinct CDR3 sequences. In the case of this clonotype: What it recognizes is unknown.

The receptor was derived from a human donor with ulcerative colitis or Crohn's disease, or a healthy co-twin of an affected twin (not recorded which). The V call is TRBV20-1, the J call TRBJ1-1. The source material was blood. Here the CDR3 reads CSAINGGRTEAFF.